One T cell receptor beta chain is described in this entry. This sample was included in a study of T cell responses to AZD1222 COVID-19 vaccine. Libraries were prepared by immunoSEQ multiplex PCR; TCRdb keeps only in-frame clonotypes and omits some of them. The data show about 110,000 clones, roughly 87% seen once. The CDR3 runs to 22 residues. The V segment lost 3 bases and the J segment 2 bases; nucleotides outside the gene matches: 27. The germline CDR1 and CDR2 sequences are SNHLY and FYNNEI. The source is an adult who received the AZD1222 COVID-19 vaccine. Sequencing was performed on peripheral blood, taken 28 days after the second AZD1222 dose. V gene TRBV2 combines with J gene TRBJ2-5; 7 nucleotides align to TRBD2. The CDR3 loop is CASSDLPQLVPNRPGGQETQYF. The CDR3 DNA is TGTGCCAGCAGTGATCTCCCCCAGCTTGTCCCCAATCGTCCGGGGGGACAAGAGACCCAGTACTTC.